This section outlines one TCR beta chain sequence together with its context. CD45RO negativity and positive selection for CCR7 defined naive CD8 cells, a population that excluded terminally differentiated effector memory CD45RA+ cells. Replicate PCRs run on sorted subsets employed 200 ng DNA, around 27,000 T cell genomes. Sequenced by immunoSEQ multiplex PCR; TCRdb stores in-frame clones only, minus some. The sample consists of 2 million to 2.5 million clones, just over 90% of them appearing once. The sample comes from a study of shared clonotypes between healthy human individuals. The V gene's germline CDR1 is SGHAT and CDR2 FQNNGV. V trimming: 5 bases; J trimming: 7 bases; junction bases outside the gene matches: 14. The CDR3 consists of 16 residues.

This receptor was taken from a man aged 18-30 years in good health. Some clones in this sample may be carry-over from other donors' samples. The chain joins TRBV11-2 to TRBJ1-2; TRBD1 aligns across 9 bases. The sequenced material came from naive CD8+ T cells from PBMCs. CDR3 region: CASSPREGQGGGGYTF. DNA for the CDR3: TGTGCCAGCAGCCCCCGGGAGGGACAGGGCGGTGGTGGCTACACCTTC.